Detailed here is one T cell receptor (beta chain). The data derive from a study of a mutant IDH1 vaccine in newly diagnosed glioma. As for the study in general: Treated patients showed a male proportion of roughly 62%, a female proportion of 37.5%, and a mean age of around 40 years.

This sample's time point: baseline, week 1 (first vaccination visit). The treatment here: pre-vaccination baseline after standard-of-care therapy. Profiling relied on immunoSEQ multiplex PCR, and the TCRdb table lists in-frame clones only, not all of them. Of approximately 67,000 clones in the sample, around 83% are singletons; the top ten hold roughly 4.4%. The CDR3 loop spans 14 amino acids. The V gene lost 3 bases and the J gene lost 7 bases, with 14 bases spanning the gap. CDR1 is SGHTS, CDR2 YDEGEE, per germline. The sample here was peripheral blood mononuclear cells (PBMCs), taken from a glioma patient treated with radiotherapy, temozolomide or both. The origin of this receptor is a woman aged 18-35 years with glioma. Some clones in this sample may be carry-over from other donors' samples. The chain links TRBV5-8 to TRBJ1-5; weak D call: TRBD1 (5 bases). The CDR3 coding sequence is TGTGCCAGCAGCTCTGGGGGGTTAGGGCAGCCCCAGCATTTT. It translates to CASSSGGLGQPQHF.